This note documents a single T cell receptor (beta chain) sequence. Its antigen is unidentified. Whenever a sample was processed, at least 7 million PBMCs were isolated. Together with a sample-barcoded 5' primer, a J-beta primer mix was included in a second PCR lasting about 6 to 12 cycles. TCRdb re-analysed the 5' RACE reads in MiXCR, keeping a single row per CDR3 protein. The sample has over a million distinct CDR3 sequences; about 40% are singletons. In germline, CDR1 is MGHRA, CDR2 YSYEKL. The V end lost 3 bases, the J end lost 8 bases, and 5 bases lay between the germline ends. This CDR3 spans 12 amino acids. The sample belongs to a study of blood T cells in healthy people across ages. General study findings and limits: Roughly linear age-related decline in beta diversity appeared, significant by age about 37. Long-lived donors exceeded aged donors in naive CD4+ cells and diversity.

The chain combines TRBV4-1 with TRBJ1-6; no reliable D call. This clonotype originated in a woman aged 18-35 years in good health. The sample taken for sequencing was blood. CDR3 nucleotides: TGCGCCAGCAGCCAGTCCTATTCACCCCTCCACTTT. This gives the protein CASSQSYSPLHF.